The TCR beta chain described here comes from a study of identifying expanded T cells in peripheral blood. This CDR3 has 14 amino acids. Germline V lookup: CDR1 MNHNY, CDR2 SVGAGI (reference sequence). Trimming took off 2 bases at V and 7 bases at J, with 14 bases between the two ends. Libraries were prepared by immunoSEQ multiplex PCR; TCRdb keeps only in-frame clonotypes and omits some of them. The sample lists over 85,000 clones, roughly 84% occurring once. General study points: Over about two and four weeks, about 16 and 19 clones changed, versus around 1.3 between replicates. Variance in clone template counts between approximately two-week samples significantly increased with total template count across all healthy donors.

During the collection period, no donor immune events like infections were recorded. As for this clone: Antigen specificity is unknown.

The specimen was blood. The V and J genes are TRBV6-6 and TRBJ1-2; D not resolved. This sequence was found in a person between 18 and 75 years old in good health. The CDR3 protein is CASSYDLGGSGYTF. Here the CDR3 DNA reads TGTGCCAGCAGTTACGATTTGGGAGGATCTGGCTACACCTTC.